These T cell receptor beta chains were read from a single sample in a study of beta chain features in type 1 diabetes. TCRdb's copy holds only in-frame clones and misses some; the assay was immunoSEQ multiplex PCR. The sample contains around 130,000 clones, 7% to 10% of which appear only once. The sequenced material came from central memory CD4+ T cells from blood. These receptors came from a man in his thirties or forties with type 1 diabetes. Both conserved end residues are part of each CDR3. D genes are given only for firm matches. For some rows the clone size is stated as once, few or many, or as a class when expanded; others skip it.

size | D | J | V | CDR3 | DNA
few | . | TRBJ2-5 | TRBV2 | CASSTTETQYF | TGTGCCAGCAGTACTACTGAGACCCAGTACTTC
. | TRBD1 | TRBJ1-2 | TRBV6-5 | CASSYPDKGAGGYTF | TGTGCCAGCAGTTACCCGGACAAGGGGGCTGGTGGCTACACCTTC
few | . | TRBJ1-5 | TRBV7-9 | CASSSGANQPQHF | TGTGCCAGCAGCTCGGGAGCAAATCAGCCCCAGCATTTT
few | . | TRBJ2-5 | TRBV7-2 | CASSFYGLETQYF | TGTGCCAGCAGCTTCTACGGTTTGGAGACCCAGTACTTC
. | TRBD1 | TRBJ1-1 | TRBV7-9 | CASSSMGTVTEAFF | TGTGCCAGCAGCTCCATGGGGACAGTCACTGAAGCTTTCTTT
few | . | TRBJ2-2 | TRBV7-2 | CASSLGQSTGELFF | TGTGCCAGCAGCTTAGGGCAGTCCACCGGGGAGCTGTTTTTT
. | TRBD1 | TRBJ2-3 | TRBV2 | CASSGHRGVRDTQYF | TGTGCCAGCAGTGGTCACAGGGGAGTCAGAGATACGCAGTATTTT
few | . | TRBJ2-5 | TRBV2 | CASSAGQTVETQYF | TGTGCCAGCAGTGCAGGCCAGACGGTGGAGACCCAGTACTTC
few | TRBD2 | TRBJ2-1 | TRBV7-3 | CASSLGRGGRNEQFF | TGTGCCAGCAGCTTAGGGCGGGGGGGCCGCAATGAGCAGTTCTTC
. | . | TRBJ2-2 | TRBV4-2 | CASSHTGSNTGELFF | TGTGCCAGCAGCCACACGGGGTCGAACACCGGGGAGCTGTTTTTT
few | TRBD2 | TRBJ2-1 | TRBV11-2 | CASSLTLAEYNEQFF | TGTGCCAGCAGCTTAACTCTAGCGGAGTACAATGAGCAGTTCTTC
few | . | TRBJ2-1 | TRBV30 | CASSGTTYNEQFF | TGTGCCTCCTCCGGGACAACCTACAATGAGCAGTTCTTC
. | . | TRBJ1-1 | TRBV7-3 | CASSLVGQGESEAFF | TGTGCCAGCAGCTTAGTCGGCCAGGGCGAGAGTGAAGCTTTCTTT
. | TRBD1 | TRBJ1-2 | TRBV4-3 | CASSLDRGYGGYTF | TGCGCCAGCAGCCTCGACAGGGGATACGGTGGCTACACCTTC
few | TRBD2 | TRBJ2-7 | TRBV11-1 | CASSSLAGDSYEQYF | TGTGCCAGCAGTTCTCTAGCGGGGGACTCCTACGAGCAGTACTTC
few | TRBD1 | TRBJ1-2 | TRBV7-2 | CASSQTGSLYGYTF | TGTGCCAGCAGCCAGACAGGGTCCCTCTATGGCTACACCTTC
few | . | TRBJ2-5 | TRBV13 | CASTRTRQETQYF | TGTGCCAGCACCCGGACAAGGCAAGAGACCCAGTACTTC
many | . | TRBJ2-3 | TRBV5-1 | CASSFPGTDTQYF | TGCGCCAGCAGCTTCCCAGGGACAGATACGCAGTATTTT
few | . | TRBJ2-7 | TRBV27 | CASSMSGGLYEQYF | TGTGCCAGCAGTATGTCAGGCGGACTCTACGAGCAGTACTTC
few | TRBD1 | TRBJ2-4 | TRBV5-4 | CASSAGTAKNIQYF | TGTGCCAGCAGCGCCGGGACAGCTAAAAACATTCAGTACTTC
few | TRBD2 | TRBJ2-5 | TRBV6-6 | CASSYPGGGETQYF | TGTGCCAGCAGTTATCCGGGAGGGGGGGAGACCCAGTACTTC
. | TRBD1 | TRBJ2-7 | TRBV28 | CASSSGQGPYEQYF | TGTGCCAGCAGTTCGGGACAGGGCCCCTACGAGCAGTACTTC
many | . | TRBJ2-2 | TRBV4-2 | CASSQDRGDSNTGELFF | TGTGCCAGCAGCCAAGATCGGGGTGACTCGAACACCGGGGAGCTGTTTTTT
. | TRBD1 | TRBJ1-1 | TRBV6-5 | CASSDRDGEAFF | TGTGCCAGCAGTGACAGGGATGGTGAAGCTTTCTTT
. | . | TRBJ2-7 | TRBV10-3 | CATRDSATSYEQYF | TGTGCCACCAGGGACTCAGCTACGAGCTACGAGCAGTACTTC
few | TRBD2 | TRBJ2-3 | TRBV6-6 | CASSYGGGYTDTQYF | TGTGCCAGCAGTTACGGCGGGGGGTACACAGATACGCAGTATTTT
. | TRBD1 | TRBJ2-5 | TRBV29-1 | CSVGRGQGVRETQYF | TGCAGCGTTGGTAGAGGACAGGGAGTCAGAGAGACCCAGTACTTC
. | TRBD2 | TRBJ2-1 | TRBV15 | CATSRDAIAGGHYNEQFF | TGTGCCACCAGCAGAGATGCAATAGCGGGGGGCCACTACAATGAGCAGTTCTTC
. | TRBD2 | TRBJ2-1 | TRBV6-5 | CASRASGGYNEQFF | TGTGCCAGCAGAGCCAGCGGGGGGTACAATGAGCAGTTCTTC
. | TRBD1 | TRBJ2-5 | TRBV28 | CASSSPGQGTETQYF | TGTGCCAGCAGTTCACCGGGACAGGGGACAGAGACCCAGTACTTC
few | . | TRBJ2-5 | TRBV7-2 | CASSFGQQETQYF | TGTGCCAGCAGCTTCGGACAACAAGAGACCCAGTACTTC
few | . | TRBJ2-7 | TRBV5-4 | CASRASDSYEQYF | TGTGCCAGCAGGGCTAGCGACTCCTACGAGCAGTACTTC
once | TRBD1 | TRBJ1-5 | TRBV6-5 | CASSSGTGRFGQPQHF | TGTGCCAGCAGTTCGGGGACAGGGCGTTTCGGTCAGCCCCAGCATTTT
. | . | TRBJ1-5 | TRBV19 | CASSTRQDQPQHF | TGTGCCAGTAGTACCCGACAGGATCAGCCCCAGCATTTT
. | . | TRBJ2-1 | TRBV7-9 | CASSLRQDYNEQFF | TGTGCCAGCAGCTTGAGACAGGATTACAATGAGCAGTTCTTC
. | . | TRBJ1-3 | TRBV4-2 | CASSPQVSAQGNTIYF | TGTGCCAGCAGCCCCCAGGTTTCAGCTCAAGGAAACACCATATATTTT
few | . | TRBJ2-1 | TRBV7-8 | CASTPLYEQFF | TGTGCCAGCACCCCTCTCTATGAGCAGTTCTTC
. | TRBD1 | TRBJ1-2 | TRBV7-2 | CASSSGQGSHGYTF | TGTGCCAGCAGCTCCGGACAGGGAAGCCATGGCTACACCTTC
. | . | TRBJ2-1 | TRBV20-1 | CSGRPGWLRFF | TGCAGTGGGCGACCGGGTTGGTTGAGGTTCTTC
. | TRBD1 | TRBJ1-1 | TRBV6-6 | CASSYSDRGTEAFF | TGTGCCAGCAGTTACTCCGACAGGGGTACTGAAGCTTTCTTT
. | TRBD1 | TRBJ1-1 | TRBV19 | CASSSHRGTEAFF | TGTGCCAGTAGTAGTCACAGGGGCACTGAAGCTTTCTTT
few | TRBD1 | TRBJ1-6 | TRBV5-4 | CASRPRTGQSGSPLHF | TGTGCCAGCAGACCCAGGACAGGGCAGAGCGGTTCACCCCTCCACTTT
. | TRBD1 | TRBJ1-2 | TRBV4-1 | CASSPDRLNNGYTF | TGCGCCAGCAGCCCGGACAGGTTAAATAATGGCTACACCTTC
few | TRBD1 | TRBJ2-7 | TRBV19 | CATKRKGQDSYEQYF | TGTGCCACCAAGCGGAAGGGACAGGACTCCTACGAGCAGTACTTC
few | . | TRBJ2-3 | TRBV27 | CASSSNGGADTQYF | TGTGCCAGCAGTTCCAATGGGGGCGCAGATACGCAGTATTTT
. | . | TRBJ1-5 | TRBV6-1 | CASSVAGSNQPQHF | TGTGCCAGCAGTGTGGCAGGTAGCAATCAGCCCCAGCATTTT
. | TRBD2 | TRBJ2-3 | TRBV4-2 | CASSPGDSGGYTQYF | TGTGCCAGCAGCCCGGGGGATAGCGGGGGATATACGCAGTATTTT
few | . | TRBJ2-1 | TRBV5-1 | CASSPREPTYNEQFF | TGCGCCAGCAGCCCCCGCGAACCTACCTACAATGAGCAGTTCTTC
few | TRBD2 | TRBJ2-7 | TRBV5-4 | CASSLASGGAGGYEQYF | TGTGCCAGCAGCTTGGCTAGCGGGGGGGCGGGTGGTTACGAGCAGTACTTC
. | . | TRBJ2-2 | TRBV7-9 | CASSLSEGVSTGELFF | TGTGCCAGCAGCTTAAGTGAGGGAGTGAGCACCGGGGAGCTGTTTTTT
few | . | TRBJ1-2 | TRBV9 | CASGLDSYGYTF | TGTGCCTCAGGCCTGGACAGCTATGGCTACACCTTC
few | . | TRBJ2-5 | TRBV7-8 | CASSLPTNQETQYF | TGTGCCAGCAGCTTACCAACAAATCAAGAGACCCAGTACTTC
few | TRBD1 | TRBJ2-7 | TRBV7-9 | CASSLALGTEAYEQYF | TGTGCCAGCAGCTTAGCATTGGGGACAGAAGCCTACGAGCAGTACTTC
. | TRBD2 | TRBJ2-3 | TRBV7-7 | CASSLAFGGADTQYF | TGTGCTAGCAGCTTAGCATTTGGGGGGGCAGATACGCAGTATTTT
. | TRBD1 | TRBJ1-1 | TRBV29-1 | CSVLIQGARITEAFF | TGCAGCGTCCTTATACAGGGGGCGCGGATCACTGAAGCTTTCTTT